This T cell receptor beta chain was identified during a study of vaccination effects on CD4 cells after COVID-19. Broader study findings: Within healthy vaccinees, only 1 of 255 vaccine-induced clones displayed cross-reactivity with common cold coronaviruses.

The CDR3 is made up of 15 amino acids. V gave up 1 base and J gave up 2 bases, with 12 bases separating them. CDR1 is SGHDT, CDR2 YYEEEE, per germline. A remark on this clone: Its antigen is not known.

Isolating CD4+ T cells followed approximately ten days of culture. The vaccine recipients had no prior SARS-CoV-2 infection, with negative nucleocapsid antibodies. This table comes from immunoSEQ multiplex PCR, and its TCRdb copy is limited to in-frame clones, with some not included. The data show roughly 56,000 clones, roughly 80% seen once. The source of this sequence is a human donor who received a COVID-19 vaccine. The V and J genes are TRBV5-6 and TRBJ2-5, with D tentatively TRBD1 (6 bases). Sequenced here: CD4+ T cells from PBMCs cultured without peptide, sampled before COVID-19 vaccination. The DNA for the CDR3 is TGTGCCAGCAGCTTGACCAGGGGCCCACAAGAGACCCAGTACTTC. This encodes CASSLTRGPQETQYF.